The 17 T cell receptor beta chains below come from one sample, sequenced in a study of cytomegalovirus exposure and HLA in healthy donors (dated by TCRdb to about 2017). Library method: the immunoSEQ multiplex PCR assay. A mixture of 60 forward primers for TCR Vbeta segments and 13 reverse primers for TCR Jbeta segments was used in the multiplex PCR. In its TCRdb copy, this immuneACCESS table keeps in-frame sequences only and misses some clones. Where compared with another copy, unresolved V genes explain less than half of these, and the others have no known cause. In this sample the table shows roughly 190,000 clones, 87% of which occur a single time. The top ten constitute about 1.2% of the sample. The sample comprised PBMCs. These receptors all stem from a man aged 30 to 39 in good health and CMV-seronegative.

The chain couples TRBV7-9 to TRBJ2-1; D gene unclear. The CDR3 is 13 amino acids. Germline V lookup: CDR1 SEHNR, CDR2 FQNEAQ (reference sequence). V shed 5 bases and J shed 12 bases, with 17 bases lying between them. The CDR3 DNA sequence: TGTGCCAGCAGCGACCAGGCCACAAACTCGCAGTTCTTC. Protein sequence: CASSDQATNSQFF. Complete variable domain (other parts from reference TRBV7-9 and TRBJ2-1): DTGVSQNPRHKITKRGQNVTFRCDPISEHNRLYWYRQTLGQGPEFLTYFQNEAQLEKSRLLSDRFSAERPKGSFSTLEIQRTEQGDSAMYLCASSDQATNSQFFGPGTRLTVL.

This rearrangement joins TRBV6-5 to TRBJ1-3; TRBD1 matches at 9 bases. Germline V gene lookup returns CDR1 MNHEY and CDR2 SVGAGI. V was pared by 4 bases and J by 3 bases, with 7 bases of the junction left unmatched. The CDR3 consists of 16 residues. CDR3 in amino acids: CASSFAGTGYGNTIYF. For the CDR3, the DNA is TGTGCCAGCAGTTTCGCCGGGACAGGGTATGGAAACACCATATATTTT.

The V and J genes are TRBV4-2 and TRBJ1-5; tentatively, D is TRBD1 (6 bases). CDR3 length: 17 amino acids. Germline CDR1 and CDR2: LGHNA and YNFKEQ. Trimming removed 3 bases from V and 2 bases from J, with 17 bases in between. The CDR3 sequence is CASSQRQVRKGNQPQHF. CDR3 nucleotides: TGTGCCAGCAGCCAGCGACAGGTAAGAAAAGGCAATCAGCCCCAGCATTTT.

The rearrangement links TRBV7-2 to TRBJ1-2; unclear D gene. V lost 3 bases to trimming and J lost 6 bases, with 14 bases between them. In germline, CDR1 is SGHTA, CDR2 FQGNSA. The CDR3 covers 14 residues. CDR3: CASSFEGIGDGYTF. The CDR3 DNA follows: TGTGCCAGCAGCTTTGAGGGAATTGGAGATGGCTACACCTTC.

The chain combines TRBV7-8 with TRBJ1-6; 11 nucleotides match TRBD1. The CDR3 totals 14 residues. Trimming took 5 bases from V and 13 from J; bases not matched to a gene: 7. Germline CDR1 is SGHVS and CDR2 is FQNEAQ. The CDR3 sequence is CASSARTGGLPLHF. In DNA, the CDR3 is TGTGCCAGCAGCGCTAGGACAGGGGGCTTGCCCCTCCACTTT. Drawing the rest from reference TRBV7-8 and TRBJ1-6, the complete variable domain is GAGVSQSPRYKVAKRGQDVALRCDPISGHVSLFWYQQALGQGPEFLTYFQNEAQLDKSGLPSDRFFAERPEGSVSTLKIQRTQQEDSAVYLCASSARTGGLPLHFGNGTRLTVT.

This clone was detected once. The chain recombines TRBV7-6 with TRBJ2-3; 9 nucleotides align to TRBD1. The V gene's germline CDR1 is SGHVS and CDR2 FNYEAQ. With 5 bases clipped from V and 2 bases from J, the junction kept 5 bases outside the gene matches. CDR3 size: 15 residues. The CDR3 region is CASSTDRGHTDTQYF. CDR3 nucleotides: TGTGCCAGCAGCACGGACAGGGGACACACAGATACGCAGTATTTT.

The chain links TRBV2 to TRBJ2-7, with a weak D call TRBD2 (7 bases). V lost 7 bases and J lost 11, with 12 bases in between. Germline CDR1 SNHLY, CDR2 FYNNEI. This CDR3 has 10 residues. CDR3 coding DNA: TGTGCCAGCACGGGGGGCGGTAAGTACTTC. Protein sequence: CASTGGGKYF.

The rearrangement uses TRBV27 and TRBJ1-1; possibly TRBD1 for D (5 bases). Between the trimmed V and J ends, which lost 4 bases and 5 bases, there was a span of 11 bases. Germline-derived CDR1 and CDR2 are MNHEY and SMNVEV (reference sequence). CDR3 size: 13 residues. This CDR3 is CASSSQQETEAFF. CDR3 nucleotide sequence: TGTGCCAGCAGTTCCCAACAGGAAACTGAAGCTTTCTTT.

As for this clone: Within the sample, other DNA sequences also encode this same CDR3. The chain uses TRBV27 and TRBJ2-5, with D maybe TRBD2 (6 bases). V lost 6 bases to trimming and J lost 5 bases, with 13 bases between them. The CDR3 covers 13 residues. Germline CDR1 and CDR2: MNHEY and SMNVEV (reference sequence). In nucleotides, the CDR3 is TGTGCCAGCAGCTTGACGGGGGTTGAGACCCAGTACTTC. This codes for CASSLTGVETQYF.

The CDR3 spells CASSKAGFGYTF. DNA for the CDR3: TGTGCCAGCTCCAAGGCCGGGTTCGGCTACACCTTC. The chain has TRBV7-8 and TRBJ1-2; D gene ambiguous. The ends were cut back, 8 bases at V and 8 bases at J, with 15 bases in the middle. The CDR3 sequence is 12 residues long. Germline CDR1 reads SGHVS; CDR2 reads FQNEAQ.

In this sample, this clone turned up once. The chain combines TRBV5-4 with TRBJ1-2, with a weak D call TRBD1 (5 bases). Germline CDR1 SGHNT, CDR2 YYREEE (reference sequence). This CDR3 comprises 15 residues. Trimming removed 5 bases from V and 7 bases from J, with 21 bases in between. In DNA, the CDR3 is TGTGCCAGCAGACAGGCCGCAGGCCCCAGTCGTGGCTACACCTTC. Encoded protein: CASRQAAGPSRGYTF.

The chain joins TRBV6-5 to TRBJ2-3; tentative D call: TRBD2 (7 bases). The CDR3 sequence is 14 residues long. The germline V and J ends were trimmed by 5 bases and 2 bases, with 11 bases remaining between them. Germline lookup yields CDR1 MNHEY and CDR2 SVGAGI. This CDR3 reads CASSRGAFTDTQYF. In nucleotides, the CDR3 is TGTGCCAGCAGTCGGGGGGCCTTCACAGATACGCAGTATTTT.

J is TRBJ1-1 and V is TRBV4-2; D unresolved. V was trimmed by 0 bases and J by 5 bases, leaving 13 bases between them. Germline values: CDR1 LGHNA, CDR2 YNFKEQ. This CDR3 is built from 15 residues. The CDR3: CASSQDRGGTTEAFF. The CDR3 bases are TGTGCCAGCAGCCAAGATCGAGGCGGAACTACTGAAGCTTTCTTT.

J is TRBJ1-4 and V is TRBV23-1, with D perhaps matching TRBD1 (5 bases). TRBV23-1 is filed as an ORF, its function uncertain. This CDR3 contains 13 residues. The CDR3 spells CAKQQRGNEKLFF. The CDR3 DNA reads TGCGCGAAGCAGCAGCGGGGGAATGAAAAACTGTTTTTT.

The chain links TRBV7-9 to TRBJ2-5, with D hard to call. The J call may be in error: the DNA end matches TRBJ2-7 better. In germline, CDR1 is SEHNR, CDR2 FQNEAQ (reference sequence). This CDR3 has 12 residues. For the CDR3, the DNA is TGTGCCAGCAGCCCAGGTTCTTCCGAGCAGTACTTC. It is translated as CASSPGSSEQYF.

This chain connects TRBV19 to TRBJ2-7, with D tentatively TRBD1 (6 bases). V was clipped by 5 bases and J by 4 bases, with 12 bases between them. This CDR3 has 13 amino acids. Germline V gene data show CDR1 as LNHDA and CDR2 as SQIVND (reference sequence). The CDR3 protein is CASSSGVLYEQYF. In DNA form, the CDR3 reads TGTGCCAGTAGTTCAGGGGTCTTATACGAGCAGTACTTC.

The chain has TRBV18 and TRBJ1-1, with TRBD1 as a possible D gene (6 bases). The V and J ends lost 3 bases and 1 base respectively, with 21 bases between them. The CDR3 runs 18 residues. From germline, CDR1 is KGHSH and CDR2 LQKENI. For the CDR3, the DNA is TGTGCCAGCTCACCCTCGTCGACAGGACCTCTAGGGAACACTGAAGCTTTCTTT. Its translation: CASSPSSTGPLGNTEAFF.